The TCR beta chain under discussion was sequenced for a study of early T cells in non-severe SARS-CoV-2 infection. Researchers attached unique molecular identifiers to individual cDNA molecules. TCRdb reanalysed the 5' RACE reads using MiXCR and keeps one entry per CDR3 protein. Of approximately 67,000 distinct CDR3 sequences listed, roughly 10% are singletons. This clonotype was seen ten or more times. Germline CDR1 and CDR2: SGHRS and YFSETQ. The CDR3 is made up of 14 amino acids. V lost 4 bases to trimming and J lost 1 base, with 11 bases between them. The J gene is TRBJ1-2, the V gene TRBV5-1, with D uncertain. The clonotype comes from an adult who was a healthcare worker with PCR-confirmed SARS-CoV-2 infection or an uninfected control (not recorded which). Sequences were obtained from whole blood. CDR3 protein: CASSPNPSNYGYTF. The CDR3 DNA reads as TGCGCCAGCAGCCCGAATCCGAGTAACTATGGCTACACCTTC.